This T cell receptor beta chain was found in a study of shared T cell receptors in the human thymus. This clone is a singleton in its sample. The assay was immunoSEQ multiplex PCR, and TCRdb's table has in-frame clones only and misses some. The sample carries hundreds of thousands of clones, around 87% recorded once. CDR3 length equals 16 residues. In germline, CDR1 is SNHLY, CDR2 FYNNEI. V lost 4 bases, J lost 0 bases, and 13 bases lay in between. This sample was shared with a second study, whose subject was human thymus T cells. As reported in that work: Resections were taken during corrective heart surgery, and the thymus tissue came from these. In thymic and blood repertoires alike, V and J usage looked biased.

The sequence derives from a boy less than two years old with a congenital heart defect. The material sequenced was thymocytes. The rearrangement joins TRBV2 to TRBJ2-1, with D maybe TRBD2 (6 bases). The CDR3 nucleotides read TGTGCCAGCAGTGTGGCGGGACGGATCTCCTACAATGAGCAGTTCTTC. Translating it yields CASSVAGRISYNEQFF.